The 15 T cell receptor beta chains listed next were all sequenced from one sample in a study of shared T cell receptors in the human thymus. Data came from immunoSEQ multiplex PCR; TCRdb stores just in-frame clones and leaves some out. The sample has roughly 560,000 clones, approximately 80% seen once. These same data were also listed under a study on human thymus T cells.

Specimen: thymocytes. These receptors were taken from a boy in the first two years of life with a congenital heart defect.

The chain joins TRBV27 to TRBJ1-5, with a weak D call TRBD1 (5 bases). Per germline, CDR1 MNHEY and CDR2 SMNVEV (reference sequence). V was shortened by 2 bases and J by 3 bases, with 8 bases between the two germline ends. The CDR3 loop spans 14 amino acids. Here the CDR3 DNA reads TGTGCCAGCAGTTTAGGGGGGTTCAATCAGCCCCAGCATTTT. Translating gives CASSLGGFNQPQHF.

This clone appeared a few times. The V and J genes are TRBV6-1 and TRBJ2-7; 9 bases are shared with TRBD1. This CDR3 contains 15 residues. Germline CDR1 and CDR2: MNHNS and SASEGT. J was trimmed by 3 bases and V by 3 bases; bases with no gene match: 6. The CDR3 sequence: CASSDGTGSFYEQYF. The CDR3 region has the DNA TGTGCCAGCAGTGACGGGACAGGGTCTTTCTACGAGCAGTACTTC.

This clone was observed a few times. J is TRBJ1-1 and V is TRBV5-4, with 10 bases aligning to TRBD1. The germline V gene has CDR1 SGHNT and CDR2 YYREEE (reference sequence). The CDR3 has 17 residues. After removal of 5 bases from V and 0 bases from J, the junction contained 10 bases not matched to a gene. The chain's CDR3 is CASSSGTGATLNTEAFF. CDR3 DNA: TGTGCCAGCAGTTCCGGGACAGGGGCGACTTTGAACACTGAAGCTTTCTTT.

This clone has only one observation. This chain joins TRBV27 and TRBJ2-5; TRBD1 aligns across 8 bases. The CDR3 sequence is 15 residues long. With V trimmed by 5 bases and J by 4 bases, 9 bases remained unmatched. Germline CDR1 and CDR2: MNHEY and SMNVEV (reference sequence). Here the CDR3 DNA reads TGTGCCAGCAGTCCTTGGGACAGGAGGCCAGAGACCCAGTACTTC. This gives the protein CASSPWDRRPETQYF.

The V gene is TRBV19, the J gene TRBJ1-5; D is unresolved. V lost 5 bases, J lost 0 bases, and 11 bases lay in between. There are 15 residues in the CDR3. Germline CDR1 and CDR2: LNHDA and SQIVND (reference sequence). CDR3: CASSGTGNSNQPQHF. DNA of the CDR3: TGTGCCAGTAGTGGTACGGGGAATAGCAATCAGCCCCAGCATTTT. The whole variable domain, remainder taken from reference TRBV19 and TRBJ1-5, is DGGITQSPKYLFRKEGQNVTLSCEQNLNHDAMYWYRQDPGQGLRLIYYSQIVNDFQKGDIAEGYSVSREKKESFPLTVTSAQKNPTAFYLCASSGTGNSNQPQHFGDGTRLSIL.

The DNA for the CDR3 is TGTGCCGGGGGGTGGGCCCCAAACTATGGCTACACCTTC. Its translation is CAGGWAPNYGYTF. The chain recombines TRBV6-6 with TRBJ1-2; D may be TRBD1 (5 bases). This CDR3 contains 13 residues. Trimming shortened V by 11 bases and J by 2 bases, and 15 bases separated the two germline ends. CDR1 is MNHNY and CDR2 is SVGAGI in the germline V gene (reference sequence).

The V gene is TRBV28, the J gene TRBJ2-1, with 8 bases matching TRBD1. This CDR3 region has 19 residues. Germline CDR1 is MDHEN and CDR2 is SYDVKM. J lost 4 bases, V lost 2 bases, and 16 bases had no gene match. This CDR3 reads CASSLQPSWTGIFYNEQFF. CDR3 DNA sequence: TGTGCCAGCAGTTTACAACCCTCCTGGACAGGGATATTTTACAATGAGCAGTTCTTC.

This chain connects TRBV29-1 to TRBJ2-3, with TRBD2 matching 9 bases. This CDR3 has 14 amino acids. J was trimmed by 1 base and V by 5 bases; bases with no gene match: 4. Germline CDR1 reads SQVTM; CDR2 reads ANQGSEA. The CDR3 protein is CSVRLADGTDTQYF. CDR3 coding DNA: TGCAGCGTTCGACTAGCGGATGGCACAGATACGCAGTATTTT.

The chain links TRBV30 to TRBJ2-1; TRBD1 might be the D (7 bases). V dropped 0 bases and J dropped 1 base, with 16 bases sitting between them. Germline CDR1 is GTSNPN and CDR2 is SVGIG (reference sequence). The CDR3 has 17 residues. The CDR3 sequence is CAWSVLWPGGSYNEQFF. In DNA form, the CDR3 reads TGTGCCTGGAGTGTACTCTGGCCAGGGGGGTCCTACAATGAGCAGTTCTTC. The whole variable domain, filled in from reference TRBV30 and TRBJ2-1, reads SQTIHQWPATLVQPVGSPLSLECTVEGTSNPNLYWYRQAAGRGLQLLFYSVGIGQISSEVPQNLSASRPQDRQFILSSKKLLLSDSGFYLCAWSVLWPGGSYNEQFFGPGTRLTVL.

Written as DNA, the CDR3 is TGTGCCAGCAGCCATGTTAAAGGGGGCTGGGAGACCCAGTACTTC. Its translation: CASSHVKGGWETQYF. V and J are TRBV14 and TRBJ2-5; TRBD1 agrees at 7 bases. The junction had 9 bases not matched to a gene; V was cut back by 3 bases and J by 5 bases. Germline V gene lookup returns CDR1 SGHDN and CDR2 FVKESK. This CDR3 spans 15 amino acids. Full variable domain (remainder filled in from reference TRBV14 and TRBJ2-5): EAGVTQFPSHSVIEKGQTVTLRCDPISGHDNLYWYRRVMGKEIKFLLHFVKESKQDESGMPNNRFLAERTGGTYSTLKVQPAELEDSGVYFCASSHVKGGWETQYFGPGTRLLVL.

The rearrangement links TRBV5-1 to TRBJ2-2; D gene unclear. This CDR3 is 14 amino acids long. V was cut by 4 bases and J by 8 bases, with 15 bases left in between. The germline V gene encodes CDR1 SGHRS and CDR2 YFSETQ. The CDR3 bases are TGCGCCAGCAGCGGTGGCCCCGTCTGGGGGGAGCTGTTTTTT. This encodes CASSGGPVWGELFF.

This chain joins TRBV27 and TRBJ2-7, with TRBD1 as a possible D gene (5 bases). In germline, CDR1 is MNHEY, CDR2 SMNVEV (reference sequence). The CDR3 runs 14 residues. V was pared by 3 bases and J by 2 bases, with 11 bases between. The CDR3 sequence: CASSFLDTAYEQYF. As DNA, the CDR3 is TGTGCCAGCAGTTTCTTGGACACTGCCTACGAGCAGTACTTC.

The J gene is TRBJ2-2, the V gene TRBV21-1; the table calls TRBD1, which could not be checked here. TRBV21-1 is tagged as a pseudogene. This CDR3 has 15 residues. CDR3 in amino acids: CASSIRQAPGGELFF. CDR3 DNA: TGTGCCAGCAGCATACGACAGGCCCCGGGCGGGGAGCTGTTTTTT.

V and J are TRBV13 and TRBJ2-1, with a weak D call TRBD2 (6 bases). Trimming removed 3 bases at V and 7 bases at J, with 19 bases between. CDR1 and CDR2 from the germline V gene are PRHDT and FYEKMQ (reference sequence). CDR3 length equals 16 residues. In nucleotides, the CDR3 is TGTGCCAGCAGCTTTTTACTTCGGGAGAGGAGGAATGAGCAGTTCTTC. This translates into CASSFLLRERRNEQFF.

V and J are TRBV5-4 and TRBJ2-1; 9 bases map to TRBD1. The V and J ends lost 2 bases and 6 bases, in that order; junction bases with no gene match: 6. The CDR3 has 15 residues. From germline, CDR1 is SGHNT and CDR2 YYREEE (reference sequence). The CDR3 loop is CASSFNRGPSNEQFF. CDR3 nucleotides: TGTGCCAGCAGCTTCAACAGGGGGCCTAGCAATGAGCAGTTCTTC.